What follows are 17 T cell receptor beta chains derived from one specimen sequenced in a study of blood T cell repertoires in COVID-19. Assay: immunoSEQ multiplex PCR; the TCRdb copy retains only in-frame clones and omits some. The sample consists of 200,000 to 250,000 clones, around 86% of them appearing once. The sample taken for sequencing was peripheral blood. The receptors were sampled from a man aged 30 to 45 who had recovered from COVID-19.

There are many counts of this clone. CDR3 in DNA: TGTGCCAGCAGTCCCCGGACAGGGGAGACCGGGGAGCTGTTTTTT. The encoded protein is CASSPRTGETGELFF. The chain carries TRBV6-6 and TRBJ2-2, with 9 bases aligning to TRBD1. Germline-derived CDR1 and CDR2 are MNHNY and SVGAGI (reference sequence). The CDR3 is 15 residues long. Trimming at V came to 5 bases and at J to 5 bases, leaving 6 bases not matched to a gene.

J is TRBJ2-3 and V is TRBV4-1; the D gene is possibly TRBD2 (5 bases). This CDR3 region has 14 residues. V dropped 2 bases and J dropped 3 bases, with 9 bases sitting between them. The germline V gene has CDR1 MGHRA and CDR2 YSYEKL. CDR3 bases: TGCGCCAGCAGCCAACTAGCCAGGACAGATACGCAGTATTTT. Translating it yields CASSQLARTDTQYF.

The chain recombines TRBV27 with TRBJ1-6; 7 bases fit TRBD1. V lost 5 bases to trimming and J lost 9 bases; unmatched junction nucleotides: 13. Germline V lookup: CDR1 MNHEY, CDR2 SMNVEV (reference sequence). The CDR3 runs to 16 residues. The CDR3 DNA reads as TGTGCCAGCAGTGTCCCGACCTCAGGGGGAGGTTCACCCCTCCACTTT. Translation: CASSVPTSGGGSPLHF.

The gene calls are TRBV5-1 and TRBJ1-4; TRBD1 aligns across 10 bases. J gave up 7 bases and V 4 bases, and 4 bases lay outside the gene matches. The CDR3 runs 14 residues. Germline V CDR1 and CDR2: SGHRS, YFSETQ. The CDR3 region is CASSKTGGSEKLFF. CDR3 nucleotide sequence: TGCGCCAGCAGCAAGACAGGGGGCAGTGAAAAACTGTTTTTT.

The CDR3 loop reads CASSYSGNTIYF. DNA of the CDR3: TGTGCCAGCAGTTACTCTGGAAACACCATATATTTT. The J gene is TRBJ1-3, the V gene TRBV25-1; unclear D gene. Between the trimmed V and J ends, which lost 5 bases and 0 bases, there was a span of 2 bases. Germline lookup yields CDR1 MGHDK and CDR2 SYGVNS. The CDR3 has 12 amino acids.

The J gene is TRBJ2-1, the V gene TRBV5-1, with TRBD2 matching over 13 bases. Per the germline V gene, CDR1 is SGHRS and CDR2 is YFSETQ. J lost 9 bases, V lost 4 bases, and 7 bases had no gene match. This CDR3 region has 15 residues. The CDR3 coding sequence is TGCGCCAGCAGCCCAACTAGCGGGGGGGCCGGTGAGCAGTTCTTC. This gives the protein CASSPTSGGAGEQFF.

The chain employs TRBV19 and TRBJ2-7; D gene uncertain. The germline V and J ends were trimmed by 5 bases and 4 bases, with 15 bases remaining between them. CDR1 is LNHDA, CDR2 SQIVND, per germline (reference sequence). The CDR3 contains 14 residues. CDR3 in amino acids: CASSYRPGGYEQYF. Written as DNA, the CDR3 is TGTGCCAGTAGTTATCGGCCGGGTGGGTACGAGCAGTACTTC. The full variable domain, its missing parts supplied by reference TRBV19 and TRBJ2-7, is DGGITQSPKYLFRKEGQNVTLSCEQNLNHDAMYWYRQDPGQGLRLIYYSQIVNDFQKGDIAEGYSVSREKKESFPLTVTSAQKNPTAFYLCASSYRPGGYEQYFGPGTRLTVT.

The rearrangement links TRBV7-2 to TRBJ2-5, with D hard to call. Deletions cut 1 base from V and 5 bases from J, with 8 bases between. Germline lookup yields CDR1 SGHTA and CDR2 FQGNSA. CDR3 length: 13 amino acids. CDR3 nucleotides: TGTGCCAGCAGCTTAGAGCCGGGTGAGACCCAGTACTTC. Protein product: CASSLEPGETQYF. The full variable domain, completed using reference TRBV7-2 and TRBJ2-5, is GAGVSQSPSNKVTEKGKDVELRCDPISGHTALYWYRQSLGQGLEFLIYFQGNSAPDKSGLPSDRFSAERTGGSVSTLTIQRTQQEDSAVYLCASSLEPGETQYFGPGTRLLVL.

The chain joins TRBV29-1 to TRBJ2-5; unclear D gene. CDR3 length: 11 amino acids. V was shortened by 8 bases and J by 5 bases, with 12 bases between the two germline ends. Germline V gene data show CDR1 as SQVTM and CDR2 as ANQGSEA. The DNA of the CDR3 is TGCAGCCCTCGGGTAAGGGAGACCCAGTACTTC. Translation: CSPRVRETQYF.

The rearrangement uses TRBV9 and TRBJ2-2; TRBD2 might be the D (5 bases). CDR1 and CDR2 from the germline V gene are SGDLS and YYNGEE. V dropped 5 bases and J dropped 1 base, with 6 bases sitting between them. The length of the CDR3 is 13 residues. CDR3 loop: CASRAGNTGELFF. The CDR3 bases are TGTGCCAGCAGGGCGGGGAACACCGGGGAGCTGTTTTTT. The variable domain in full, completed from reference TRBV9 and TRBJ2-2, reads DSGVTQTPKHLITATGQRVTLRCSPRSGDLSVYWYQQSLDQGLQFLIQYYNGEERAKGNILERFSAQQFPDLHSELNLSSLELGDSALYFCASRAGNTGELFFGEGSRLTVL.

The chain uses TRBV5-1 and TRBJ2-2, with 7 bases matching TRBD2. V trimming: 3 bases; J trimming: 5 bases; junction bases outside the gene matches: 10. CDR3 length equals 16 residues. Germline V gene sequence: CDR1 SGHRS, CDR2 YFSETQ. This chain's CDR3 is CASSSRDYLGTGELFF. The CDR3 bases are TGCGCCAGCAGCTCCCGGGACTACCTAGGGACCGGGGAGCTGTTTTTT.

The chain recombines TRBV6-5 with TRBJ2-5; 10 nucleotides agree with TRBD2. Unmatched junction bases numbered 7, after V lost 0 bases and J lost 6 bases. Germline V gene data show CDR1 as MNHEY and CDR2 as SVGAGI. The CDR3 has 16 amino acids. DNA of the CDR3: TGTGCCAGCAGTTACTCTTTAGCGGGGGGTATGAAGACCCAGTACTTC. Protein product: CASSYSLAGGMKTQYF.

The chain links TRBV15 to TRBJ1-2; D gene uncertain. CDR1 and CDR2 from the germline V gene are LNHNV and YYDKDF (reference sequence). The V end lost 0 bases, the J end lost 8 bases, and 16 bases lay between the germline ends. The length of the CDR3 is 15 residues. In nucleotides, the CDR3 is TGTGCCACCAGCAGAGATCTATCTATAGGAGTCGGCTACACCTTC. It specifies CATSRDLSIGVGYTF.

The chain has TRBV28 and TRBJ2-5; 11 nucleotides align to TRBD2. Germline V gives CDR1 MDHEN, CDR2 SYDVKM. Trimming removed 6 bases from V and 5 bases from J; junction bases left unmatched: 11. This CDR3 has 16 amino acids. The CDR3 reads CASSSTSGAEWETQYF. The CDR3, as DNA: TGTGCCAGCAGCTCGACTAGCGGGGCGGAGTGGGAGACCCAGTACTTC.

The chain is built from TRBV7-8 and TRBJ1-2, with D unresolved. Trimming removed 1 base from V and 7 bases from J, with 10 bases in between. CDR1 SGHVS and CDR2 FQNEAQ come from the germline V gene. The CDR3 covers 13 residues. In nucleotides, the CDR3 is TGTGCCAGCAGCTTAGGCGTAGCGAGTGGCTACACCTTC. Protein: CASSLGVASGYTF.

The chain uses TRBV27 and TRBJ1-2; 9 bases match TRBD1. The V gene end was trimmed by 8 bases and the J gene end by 8 bases; junction bases not matched to a gene: 12. CDR1 MNHEY and CDR2 SMNVEV come from the germline V gene (reference sequence). This CDR3 comprises 14 residues. The CDR3 sequence is CASSPGQGGLGYTF. The CDR3 DNA reads as TGTGCCAGCTCACCGGGACAGGGTGGATTAGGCTACACCTTC.

The rearrangement joins TRBV11-2 to TRBJ1-2, with D tentatively TRBD1 (6 bases). In germline, CDR1 is SGHAT, CDR2 FQNNGV. Trimming cost V 4 bases and J 1 base, with 10 bases left between them. The CDR3 consists of 14 residues. The CDR3 loop is CASSWDTLNYGYTF. CDR3 DNA: TGTGCCAGCAGCTGGGACACGCTTAACTATGGCTACACCTTC.